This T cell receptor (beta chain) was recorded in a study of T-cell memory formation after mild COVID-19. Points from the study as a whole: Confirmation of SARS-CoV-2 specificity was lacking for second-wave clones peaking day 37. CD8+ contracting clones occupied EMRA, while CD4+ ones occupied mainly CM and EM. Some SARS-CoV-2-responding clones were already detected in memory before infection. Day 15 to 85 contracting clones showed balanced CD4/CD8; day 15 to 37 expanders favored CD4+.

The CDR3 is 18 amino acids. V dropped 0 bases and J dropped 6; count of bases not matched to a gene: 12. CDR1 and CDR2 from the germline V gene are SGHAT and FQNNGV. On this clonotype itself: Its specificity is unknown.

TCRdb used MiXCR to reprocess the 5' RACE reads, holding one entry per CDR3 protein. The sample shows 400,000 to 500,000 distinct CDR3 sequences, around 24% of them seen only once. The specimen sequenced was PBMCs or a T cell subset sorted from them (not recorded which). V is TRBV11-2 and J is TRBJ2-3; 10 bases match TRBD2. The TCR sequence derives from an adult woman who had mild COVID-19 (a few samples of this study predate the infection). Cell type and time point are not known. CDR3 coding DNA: TGTGCCAGCAGCTTAGATGCCCTAGCGGGAGCTCGGTCCGATACGCAGTATTTT. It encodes CASSLDALAGARSDTQYF.